The 24 T cell receptor beta chains below all came from one sample that was sequenced in a study of vaccination effects on CD4 cells after COVID-19 (dated by TCRdb to between 2021 and 2023). The library was obtained by the immunoSEQ multiplex PCR assay. In TCRdb, the immuneACCESS table is reduced to in-frame sequences with V and J assigned. These tables do not hold every clone; where another copy was compared, an unresolved V gene accounts for under half, and the others remain unexplained. Counted in this sample were under 15,000 clones; around 73% of them appeared once. Together, the top ten hold approximately 31% of the sample. Which antigens these TCRs recognize remains unknown. In the ViraFEST assay, PBMC were stimulated with viral peptide pools, and TCR sequencing was then used to find antigen-specific CD4+ T cell clonotypes based on their expansion. After less than 13 days of culture, CD4+ T cells were isolated with the EasySep CD4+ T cell isolation kit. Convalescent patients had PCR-confirmed SARS-CoV-2 infection between March and December 2020, before Alpha, Beta and Delta variants emerged in the United States. Participants received two doses of either the BNT162b2 or the mRNA-1273 mRNA SARS-CoV-2 vaccine.

This material consisted of CD4+ T cells from PBMCs cultured with HCoV-NL63 spike peptides, taken after COVID-19 vaccination. Sample cell subset or site, as interpreted from the label and publication: HCoV-NL63 spike overlapping peptide pool stimulation. Receptor source: a human donor who had a prior SARS-CoV-2 infection.

The chain joins TRBV19 to TRBJ1-4; D unclear. The CDR3 runs to 15 residues. CDR1 is LNHDA, CDR2 SQIVND, per germline (reference sequence). V lost 6 bases, J lost 2 bases, and 13 bases lay in between. CDR3: CASRTSVWTNEKLFF. CDR3 DNA sequence: TGTGCCAGTAGGACATCAGTTTGGACTAATGAAAAACTGTTTTTT.

This sequence joins TRBV20-1 and TRBJ2-3; D call uncertain. This CDR3 spans 11 amino acids. V was trimmed by 4 bases and J by 2 bases, leaving 4 bases between them. In germline, CDR1 is DFQATT, CDR2 SNEGSKA (reference sequence). The CDR3 region is CSATPTDTQYF. The DNA for the CDR3 is TGCAGTGCTACACCCACAGATACGCAGTATTTT.

This clone has a single count. The J gene is TRBJ2-1, the V gene TRBV4-2; a weak D match, TRBD1 (6 bases). The CDR3 is made up of 14 amino acids. Between the trimmed V and J ends, which lost 0 bases and 14 bases, there was a span of 17 bases. Germline-derived CDR1 and CDR2 are LGHNA and YNFKEQ. CDR3 loop: CASSQDPQGRGEFF. DNA for the CDR3: TGTGCCAGCAGCCAAGACCCACAGGGACGAGGTGAGTTCTTC.

The V call is TRBV6-5, the J call TRBJ1-3; the D is unclear. The CDR3 sequence is 13 residues long. In germline, CDR1 is MNHEY, CDR2 SVGAGI. The V gene lost 7 bases and the J gene lost 4 bases, with 11 bases spanning the gap. This chain's CDR3 is CASIPRGGNTIYF. In nucleotides, the CDR3 is TGTGCCAGCATCCCCCGAGGGGGAAACACCATATATTTT.

The chain carries TRBV15 and TRBJ1-1, with D possibly TRBD1 on 5 matching bases. CDR3 length equals 17 residues. CDR1 and CDR2 (germline): LNHNV, YYDKDF (reference sequence). The germline V and J ends were trimmed by 1 base and 0 bases, with 15 bases remaining between them. The CDR3 DNA reads as TGTGCCACCAGCAGAGCCTATACGCGGGGGATGAACACTGAAGCTTTCTTT. It is translated as CATSRAYTRGMNTEAFF.

V and J are TRBV2 and TRBJ2-3; possible D gene TRBD1, 5 bases. The CDR3 loop spans 14 amino acids. Per germline, CDR1 SNHLY and CDR2 FYNNEI. V lost 8 bases and J lost 2, with 14 bases in between. The CDR3 reads CASGKGLPTDTQYF. The CDR3 nucleotides are TGTGCCAGCGGGAAGGGGCTTCCCACAGATACGCAGTATTTT.

The rearrangement links TRBV5-1 to TRBJ2-7; a weak D match, TRBD1 (5 bases). The germline V gene encodes CDR1 SGHRS and CDR2 YFSETQ. This CDR3 has 15 residues. V lost 3 bases and J 3 bases, leaving 16 bases between the germline ends. CDR3 coding DNA: TGCGCCAGCAGCTCTCAAGGACACCAACTCTACGAGCAGTACTTC. Translated, it gives CASSSQGHQLYEQYF.

The chain uses TRBV7-6 and TRBJ2-2; a weak D match, TRBD1 (5 bases). The CDR3 has 14 residues. The V gene's germline CDR1 is SGHVS and CDR2 FNYEAQ. Trimming took 4 bases from V and 7 from J, leaving 13 bases between them. The DNA for the CDR3 is TGTGCCAGCAGCTCCGTGGTGGGGCGCGGGGAGCTGTTTTTT. It encodes CASSSVVGRGELFF.

The DNA for the CDR3 is TGTGCCAGCAGTTTACGGCGACAGGCTGAAGCTTTCTTT. This gives the protein CASSLRRQAEAFF. The chain couples TRBV27 to TRBJ1-1; D is perhaps TRBD1 (6 bases). Trimming cost V 2 bases and J 6 bases, with 10 bases left between them. Germline CDR1 reads MNHEY; CDR2 reads SMNVEV (reference sequence). This CDR3 has 13 residues.

The V gene is TRBV7-2, the J gene TRBJ2-3; D possibly corresponds to TRBD1 (6 bases). The germline CDR1 and CDR2 sequences are SGHTA and FQGNSA. CDR3 length: 12 amino acids. V lost 5 bases and J lost 6, with 9 bases in between. CDR3 DNA sequence: TGTGCCAGCAGCCCTCAGGGGGATACGCAGTATTTT. It is translated as CASSPQGDTQYF.

The rearrangement links TRBV5-4 to TRBJ2-6, with D maybe TRBD1 (5 bases). The CDR3 spans 15 residues. With 0 bases removed from V and 4 bases from J, the gap between germline ends came to 8 bases. Germline CDR1 reads SGHNT; CDR2 reads YYREEE (reference sequence). CDR3 amino acids: CASSLVGAGANVLTF. Written as DNA, the CDR3 is TGTGCCAGCAGCTTGGTAGGGGCCGGGGCCAACGTCCTGACTTTC.

V usage is TRBV19 and J usage is TRBJ1-4; 7 bases fit TRBD1. The CDR3 sequence is 15 residues long. Per germline, CDR1 LNHDA and CDR2 SQIVND (reference sequence). The V gene end was trimmed by 4 bases and the J gene end by 4 bases; junction bases not matched to a gene: 6. CDR3: CASSRLQGSNEKLFF. The CDR3 DNA follows: TGTGCCAGTAGTAGGTTACAGGGGAGTAATGAAAAACTGTTTTTT. Full variable domain (outside the CDR3, taken from reference TRBV19 and TRBJ1-4): DGGITQSPKYLFRKEGQNVTLSCEQNLNHDAMYWYRQDPGQGLRLIYYSQIVNDFQKGDIAEGYSVSREKKESFPLTVTSAQKNPTAFYLCASSRLQGSNEKLFFGSGTQLSVL.

Relative to its sample, this clone is large (0.1 to 1%). The chain joins TRBV30 to TRBJ1-2; no clear D. CDR3 size: 13 residues. CDR1 GTSNPN and CDR2 SVGIG come from the germline V gene (reference sequence). V was cut by 0 bases and J by 4 bases, with 9 bases left in between. The CDR3 spells CAWSVSSSYGYTF. DNA for the CDR3: TGTGCCTGGAGTGTTTCGTCGAGCTATGGCTACACCTTC.

The chain combines TRBV19 with TRBJ2-7; the D is unclear. The CDR3 is 13 residues long. CDR1 is LNHDA, CDR2 SQIVND, per germline (reference sequence). Trimming stripped 3 bases from V and 5 bases from J, with 11 bases between. The CDR3 DNA follows: TGTGCCAGTAGTATCTTCGTCCGGGACGAGCAGTACTTC. This encodes CASSIFVRDEQYF.

The rearrangement joins TRBV21-1 to TRBJ2-7; the table's D call, TRBD2, was not checked against the DNA. TRBV21-1 is deemed a pseudogene. The CDR3 has 17 amino acids. The CDR3 spells CASSKDSNLDFTYEQYF. CDR3 DNA sequence: TGTGCCAGCAGCAAAGACTCGAACCTCGACTTTACCTACGAGCAGTACTTC.

This clone was recorded a few times. The chain links TRBV9 to TRBJ2-3, with 8 bases aligning to TRBD2. Unmatched junction bases numbered 13, after V lost 4 bases and J lost 3 bases. CDR1 SGDLS and CDR2 YYNGEE come from the germline V gene. The CDR3 runs to 17 residues. The CDR3 loop is CASSFAGGAVWTDTQYF. As DNA, the CDR3 is TGTGCCAGCAGCTTCGCGGGAGGTGCGGTGTGGACAGATACGCAGTATTTT. The complete variable domain, with remaining parts taken from reference TRBV9 and TRBJ2-3, reads DSGVTQTPKHLITATGQRVTLRCSPRSGDLSVYWYQQSLDQGLQFLIQYYNGEERAKGNILERFSAQQFPDLHSELNLSSLELGDSALYFCASSFAGGAVWTDTQYFGPGTRLTVL.

This chain uses TRBV6-1 with TRBJ1-4, with D unclear. CDR1 is MNHNS and CDR2 is SASEGT in the germline V gene. Trimming took 5 bases from V and 6 from J, leaving 13 bases between them. This CDR3 is 14 amino acids long. In DNA, the CDR3 is TGTGCCAGCAGTCCTCAGCGTTCCTATGAAAAACTGTTTTTT. It is translated as CASSPQRSYEKLFF.

The chain uses TRBV5-1 and TRBJ1-4; tentative D call: TRBD1 (6 bases). Per germline, CDR1 SGHRS and CDR2 YFSETQ. V lost 2 bases to trimming and J lost 13 bases, with 21 bases between them. The CDR3 extends over 15 amino acids. The CDR3 sequence is CASSLGVTREQGLFF. In DNA, the CDR3 is TGCGCCAGCAGCTTAGGGGTCACGAGGGAACAGGGACTGTTTTTT.

A single count supports this clone. CDR3 residues: CASSLAGGNSPLHF. The CDR3 bases are TGCGCCAGCAGCTTGGCCGGGGGTAATTCACCCCTCCACTTT. The rearrangement joins TRBV5-1 to TRBJ1-6; a weak D match, TRBD1 (5 bases). The CDR3 is 14 amino acids. V lost 0 bases and J 6 bases, leaving 7 bases between the germline ends. The germline CDR1 and CDR2 sequences are SGHRS and YFSETQ.

This clone was counted a few times. This chain connects TRBV20-1 to TRBJ1-2; D uncertain. The CDR3 consists of 10 residues. Deletions cut 4 bases from V and 4 bases from J, with 4 bases between. Germline loops: CDR1 DFQATT, CDR2 SNEGSKA (reference sequence). The CDR3 spells CSATSYGYTF. Here the CDR3 DNA reads TGCAGTGCTACTTCCTATGGCTACACCTTC.

With regard to this clone: At one of its ends the junction is not consistent with the germline gene, which may arise from a read error. The rearrangement links TRBV7-3 to TRBJ2-3; D ambiguous. This CDR3 comprises 13 residues. Germline-derived CDR1 and CDR2 are SGHTA and FQGTGA. The CDR3 sequence: CASSSDPSAGLAF. Here the CDR3 DNA reads TGTGCCAGCAGCTCTGACCCGTCTGCCGGTCTCGCCTTT.

The genes are TRBV6-2 or TRBV6-3 and TRBJ1-5; 8 nucleotides align to TRBD1. CDR1 MNHEY and CDR2 SVGEGT come from the germline V gene. The CDR3 loop spans 14 amino acids. V lost 6 bases, J lost 4 bases, and 5 bases stayed unmatched. The CDR3 protein is CASSRTGGNQPQHF. Written as DNA, the CDR3 is TGTGCCAGCAGCCGAACAGGGGGGAATCAGCCCCAGCATTTT.

The chain joins TRBV18 to TRBJ2-5; 7 bases fit TRBD1. V lost 3 bases and J lost 3; bases outside the gene matches: 7. This CDR3 comprises 15 residues. Germline V CDR1 and CDR2: KGHSH, LQKENI. The CDR3 region is CASSPMTGYEETQYF. CDR3 DNA sequence: TGTGCCAGCTCACCGATGACAGGGTATGAAGAGACCCAGTACTTC.

The table lists this clone with a count of one. This chain connects TRBV27 to TRBJ1-1; TRBD1 aligns across 9 bases. Germline V gives CDR1 MNHEY, CDR2 SMNVEV (reference sequence). Trimming took 6 bases from V and 1 from J; bases not matched to a gene: 6. This CDR3 region has 15 residues. Written as DNA, the CDR3 is TGTGCCAGCAGCGACAGGGGGGGTCCGAACACTGAAGCTTTCTTT. Protein: CASSDRGGPNTEAFF.